A selection of T cell receptor beta chains follows, all from one sample in a study of OX40 agonist ivuxolimab in advanced cancers. The method was immunoSEQ multiplex PCR; TCRdb's version includes in-frame clones alone and lacks a portion of them. The data show about 15,000 clones, 78% seen once. The sequenced sample was CD4+ or CD8+ T cells sorted from blood, obtained in a trial of the OX40 agonist ivuxolimab. The receptors originated from an adult with an advanced solid tumor such as melanoma, head and neck, liver or kidney cancer. The CDR3 runs from the conserved cysteine through the conserved F or W. Fields, in order: CDR3 protein, CDR3 DNA, J gene, V gene, D gene, clone size. A D gene is named only where the DNA matches it firmly. Expanded clones are given a class, and other clones once, few, many or no size at all.

CASSFRDREAFF | TGTGCCAGCAGCTTCCGGGACAGAGAAGCTTTCTTT | TRBJ1-1 | TRBV2 | TRBD1 | -
CASRPGPWTDTQYF | TGTGCCAGCAGACCGGGACCGTGGACAGATACGCAGTATTTT | TRBJ2-3 | TRBV27 | - | -
CASRLDLSSYEQYF | TGTGCAAGTCGCTTAGACCTGAGCTCCTACGAGCAGTACTTC | TRBJ2-7 | TRBV12-2 | - | -
CASSVGQATYEQYF | TGTGCCAGCAGCGTAGGACAGGCTACCTACGAGCAGTACTTC | TRBJ2-7 | TRBV9 | - | -
CASSYGAGIAYEQYF | TGTGCCAGCAGTTACGGCGCGGGAATCGCCTACGAGCAGTACTTC | TRBJ2-7 | TRBV6-5 | - | -
CASSLPVTPTRVDSYNEQFF | TGTGCCAGCAGCCTCCCCGTGACTCCTACCAGGGTGGACTCCTACAATGAGCAGTTCTTC | TRBJ2-1 | TRBV9 | - | -
CASSQNQETQYF | TGTGCCAGCAGCCAAAACCAAGAGACCCAGTACTTC | TRBJ2-5 | TRBV14 | - | -
CASRYRVTGTSTDTQYF | TGCGCCAGCCGCTATCGCGTGACAGGGACTAGCACAGATACGCAGTATTTT | TRBJ2-3 | TRBV5-1 | - | -
CASSEGGTEAFF | TGTGCCAGCAGTGAAGGGGGCACTGAAGCTTTCTTT | TRBJ1-1 | TRBV2 | - | -
CASSLWDKGGTYEQYF | TGTGCCAGCAGTTTATGGGATAAGGGGGGGACCTACGAGCAGTACTTC | TRBJ2-7 | TRBV28 | - | -
CASSARDRPNEKLFF | TGTGCCAGTAGTGCCCGGGACAGGCCCAATGAAAAACTGTTTTTT | TRBJ1-4 | TRBV19 | TRBD1 | once
CASSLVAGGVEKLFF | TGTGCCAGCAGCTTAGTAGCAGGGGGCGTTGAAAAACTGTTTTTT | TRBJ1-4 | TRBV7-4 | TRBD1 | -
CASSVGTSHYEQYF | TGTGCCAGCAGCGTAGGGACTAGTCACTACGAGCAGTACTTC | TRBJ2-7 | TRBV9 | TRBD2 | -
CASSFDVASGTDTQYF | TGTGCCAGCAGCTTCGATGTGGCTAGCGGGACAGATACGCAGTATTTT | TRBJ2-3 | TRBV7-9 | TRBD2 | -
CASSFVYSSYEQYF | TGTGCCAGCAGTTTTGTGTACAGCTCCTACGAGCAGTACTTC | TRBJ2-7 | TRBV27 | - | -
CASSLDRWGTGEQYF | TGTGCCAGCAGCTTAGATCGCTGGGGCACGGGCGAGCAGTACTTC | TRBJ2-7 | TRBV11-2 | - | once
CASSLGAFGGYTF | TGTGCCAGCAGCTTAGGCGCATTCGGCGGCTACACCTTC | TRBJ1-2 | TRBV7-6 | - | few
CASSLGHGAGREQYF | TGTGCCAGCAGCTTAGGACACGGCGCGGGCCGCGAGCAGTACTTC | TRBJ2-7 | TRBV7-9 | - | once
CASSALKGQPNTEAFF | TGTGCCAGCAGTGCCCTAAAGGGACAGCCGAACACTGAAGCTTTCTTT | TRBJ1-1 | TRBV6-1 | TRBD1 | -
CASSFKGNTGELFF | TGTGCCAGCAGCTTCAAGGGAAACACCGGGGAGCTGTTTTTT | TRBJ2-2 | TRBV5-4 | - | few
CASSPPGQGNEQFF | TGTGCCAGCAGCCCACCGGGACAGGGCAATGAGCAGTTCTTC | TRBJ2-1 | TRBV7-6 | TRBD1 | once
CASSSLLGTNNEQFF | TGTGCCAGCAGTTCACTCTTGGGGACCAACAATGAGCAGTTCTTC | TRBJ2-1 | TRBV14 | - | -
CASSFRATQETQYF | TGTGCCAGCAGTTTTAGGGCGACCCAAGAGACCCAGTACTTC | TRBJ2-5 | TRBV27 | - | -
CASSSGTSGSYEQYF | TGTGCCAGCAGTTCTGGGACTAGCGGGTCCTACGAGCAGTACTTC | TRBJ2-7 | TRBV27 | TRBD2 | -
CASSLEKEQYF | TGTGCCAGCAGCCTAGAGAAGGAGCAGTACTTC | TRBJ2-7 | TRBV7-6 | - | -
CASSPGTSHDEQFF | TGTGCCAGCAGCCCCGGGACTAGTCATGATGAGCAGTTCTTC | TRBJ2-1 | TRBV11-1 | TRBD2 | once
CASSQVYGGQPQHF | TGCGCCAGCAGCCAAGTATACGGGGGGCAGCCCCAGCATTTT | TRBJ1-5 | TRBV4-3 | - | -
CASSPLGGGVEAFF | TGTGCCAGCAGTCCCTTGGGGGGTGGGGTTGAAGCTTTCTTT | TRBJ1-1 | TRBV27 | - | -
CASSPITRQETQYF | TGTGCCAGCAGCCCAATCACTAGGCAAGAGACCCAGTACTTC | TRBJ2-5 | TRBV7-9 | - | -